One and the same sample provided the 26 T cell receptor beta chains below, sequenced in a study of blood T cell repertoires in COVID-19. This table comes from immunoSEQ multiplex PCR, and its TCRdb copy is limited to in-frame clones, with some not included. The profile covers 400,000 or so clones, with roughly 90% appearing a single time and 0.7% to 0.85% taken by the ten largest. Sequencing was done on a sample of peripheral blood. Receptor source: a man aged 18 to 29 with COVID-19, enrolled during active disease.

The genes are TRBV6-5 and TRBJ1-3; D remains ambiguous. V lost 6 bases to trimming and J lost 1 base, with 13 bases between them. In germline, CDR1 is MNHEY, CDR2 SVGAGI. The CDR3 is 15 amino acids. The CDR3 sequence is CASREDRRSGNTIYF. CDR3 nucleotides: TGTGCCAGCAGGGAGGACCGGCGGTCTGGAAACACCATATATTTT.

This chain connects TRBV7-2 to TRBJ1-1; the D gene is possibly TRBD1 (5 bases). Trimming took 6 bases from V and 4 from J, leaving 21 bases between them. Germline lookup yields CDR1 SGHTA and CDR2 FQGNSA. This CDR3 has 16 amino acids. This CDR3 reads CASSPRQYRWSTEAFF. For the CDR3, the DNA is TGTGCCAGCAGTCCGAGACAGTACCGTTGGAGCACTGAAGCTTTCTTT.

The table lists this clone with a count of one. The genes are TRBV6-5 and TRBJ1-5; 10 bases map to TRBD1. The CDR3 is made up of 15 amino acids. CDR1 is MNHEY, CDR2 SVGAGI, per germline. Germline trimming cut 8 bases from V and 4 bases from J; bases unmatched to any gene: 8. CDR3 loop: CASGATGGGNQPQHF. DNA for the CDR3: TGTGCCAGCGGGGCGACAGGGGGCGGGAATCAGCCCCAGCATTTT.

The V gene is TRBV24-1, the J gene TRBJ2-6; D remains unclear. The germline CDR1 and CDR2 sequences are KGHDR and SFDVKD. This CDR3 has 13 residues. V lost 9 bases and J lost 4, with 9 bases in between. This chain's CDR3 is CATGGQGANVLTF. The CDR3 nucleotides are TGTGCCACCGGCGGTCAGGGGGCCAACGTCCTGACTTTC.

In DNA form, the CDR3 reads TGTGCCAGCAGCCAAGGGACAGGGGGACCCTATGGCTACACCTTC. Encoded protein: CASSQGTGGPYGYTF. The V call is TRBV16, the J call TRBJ1-2, with 11 bases that match TRBD1. J was trimmed by 4 bases and V by 2 bases; bases with no gene match: 3. Germline V gives CDR1 KGHSY, CDR2 FQNENV. This CDR3 region has 15 residues. The complete variable domain, with remaining parts taken from reference TRBV16 and TRBJ1-2, reads GEEVAQTPKHLVRGEGQKAKLYCAPIKGHSYVFWYQQVLKNEFKFLISFQNENVFDETGMPKERFSAKCLPNSPCSLEIQATKLEDSAVYFCASSQGTGGPYGYTFGSGTRLTVV.

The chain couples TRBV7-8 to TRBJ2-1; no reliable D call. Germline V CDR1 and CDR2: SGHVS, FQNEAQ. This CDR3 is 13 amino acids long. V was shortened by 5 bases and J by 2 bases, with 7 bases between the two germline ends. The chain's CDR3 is CASSNGPYNEQFF. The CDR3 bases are TGTGCCAGCAGCAACGGTCCCTACAATGAGCAGTTCTTC.

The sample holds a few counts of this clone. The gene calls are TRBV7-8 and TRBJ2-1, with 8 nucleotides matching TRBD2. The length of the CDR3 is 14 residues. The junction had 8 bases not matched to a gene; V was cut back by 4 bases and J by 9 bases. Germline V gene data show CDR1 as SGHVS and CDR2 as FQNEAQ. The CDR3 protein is CASSSSGRGGEQFF. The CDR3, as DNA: TGTGCCAGCAGCTCGAGCGGGAGAGGGGGTGAGCAGTTCTTC.

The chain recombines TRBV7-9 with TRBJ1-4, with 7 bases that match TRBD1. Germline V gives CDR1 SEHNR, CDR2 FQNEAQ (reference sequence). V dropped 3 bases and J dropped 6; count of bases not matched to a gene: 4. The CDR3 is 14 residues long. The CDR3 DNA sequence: TGTGCCAGCAGCTTGTCAGGGGGTTATGAAAAACTGTTTTTT. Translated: CASSLSGGYEKLFF.

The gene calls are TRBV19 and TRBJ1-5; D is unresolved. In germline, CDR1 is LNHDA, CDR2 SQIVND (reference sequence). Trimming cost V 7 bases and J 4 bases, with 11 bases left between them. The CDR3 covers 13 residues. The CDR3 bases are TGTGCCAGTATCCTGAGGAAGAATCAGCCCCAGCATTTT. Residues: CASILRKNQPQHF.

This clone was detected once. Here the CDR3 reads CASSPGRLAGSEQYF. As DNA, the CDR3 is TGTGCCAGCAGTCCCGGGAGGCTAGCGGGGTCCGAGCAGTACTTC. V gene TRBV6-6 combines with J gene TRBJ2-7; TRBD2 matches 9 bases. Germline V gives CDR1 MNHNY, CDR2 SVGAGI (reference sequence). This CDR3 has 15 amino acids. J gave up 6 bases and V 5 bases, and 11 bases lay outside the gene matches.

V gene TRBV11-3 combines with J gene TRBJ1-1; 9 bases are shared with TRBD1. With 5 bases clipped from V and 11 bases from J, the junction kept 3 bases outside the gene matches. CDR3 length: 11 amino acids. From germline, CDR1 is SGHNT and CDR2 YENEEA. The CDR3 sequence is CASSGDRDAFF. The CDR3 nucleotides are TGTGCCAGCAGCGGGGACAGGGATGCTTTCTTT.

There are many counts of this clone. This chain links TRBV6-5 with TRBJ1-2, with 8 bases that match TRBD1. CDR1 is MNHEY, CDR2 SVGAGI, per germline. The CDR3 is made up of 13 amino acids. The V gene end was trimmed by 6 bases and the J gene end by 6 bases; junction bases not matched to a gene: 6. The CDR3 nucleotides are TGTGCCAGCAGATCCAGGGGGCACGATGGCTACACCTTC. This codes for CASRSRGHDGYTF.

In nucleotides, the CDR3 is TGTGCCAGCAGCGGCCGGGACATGAGTCATGGCTACACCTTC. This codes for CASSGRDMSHGYTF. J is TRBJ1-2 and V is TRBV4-2; D might be TRBD1 (6 bases). V shed 5 bases and J shed 6 bases, with 16 bases lying between them. Germline-derived CDR1 and CDR2 are LGHNA and YNFKEQ. The CDR3 is made up of 14 amino acids.

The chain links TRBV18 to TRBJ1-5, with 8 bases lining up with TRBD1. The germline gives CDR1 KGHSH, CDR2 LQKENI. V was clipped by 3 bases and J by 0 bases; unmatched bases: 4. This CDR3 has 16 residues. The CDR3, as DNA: TGTGCCAGCTCACCCGGGGGACAGGTTAGCAATCAGCCCCAGCATTTT. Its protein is CASSPGGQVSNQPQHF.

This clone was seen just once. The CDR3 loop is CASSEAQGRSPLHF. As DNA, the CDR3 is TGTGCCAGCAGTGAAGCTCAGGGGCGGTCACCCCTCCACTTT. V and J are TRBV6-1 and TRBJ1-6; D possibly corresponds to TRBD1 (6 bases). The V gene's germline CDR1 is MNHNS and CDR2 SASEGT. V was pared by 0 bases and J by 10 bases, with 10 bases between. This CDR3 spans 14 amino acids.

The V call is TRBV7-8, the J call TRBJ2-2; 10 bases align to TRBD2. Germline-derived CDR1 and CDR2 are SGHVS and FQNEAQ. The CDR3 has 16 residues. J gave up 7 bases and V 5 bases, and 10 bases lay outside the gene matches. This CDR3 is CASSPRAGGQGGELFF. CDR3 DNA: TGTGCCAGCAGCCCCAGAGCGGGAGGGCAGGGCGGGGAGCTGTTTTTT.

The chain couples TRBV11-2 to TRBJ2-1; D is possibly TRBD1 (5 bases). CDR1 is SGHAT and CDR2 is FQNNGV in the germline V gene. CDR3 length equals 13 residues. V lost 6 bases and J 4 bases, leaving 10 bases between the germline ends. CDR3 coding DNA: TGTGCCAGCAGGAGCAGGGAATACAATGAGCAGTTCTTC. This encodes CASRSREYNEQFF.

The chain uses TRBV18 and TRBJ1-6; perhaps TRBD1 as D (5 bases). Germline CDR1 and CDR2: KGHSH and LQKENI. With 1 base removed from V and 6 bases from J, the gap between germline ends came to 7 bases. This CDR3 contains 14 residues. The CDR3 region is CASSPQGPNSPLHF. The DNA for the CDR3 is TGTGCCAGCTCACCACAGGGGCCTAATTCACCCCTCCACTTT.

For the CDR3, the DNA is TGCAGTGCGTACGGTCTACCGGGGCAGTTCTTC. Translation gives CSAYGLPGQFF. The V call is TRBV20-1, the J call TRBJ2-1; D gene ambiguous. CDR3 length: 11 amino acids. Trimming removed 6 bases from V and 12 bases from J, with 15 bases in between. In germline, CDR1 is DFQATT, CDR2 SNEGSKA (reference sequence).

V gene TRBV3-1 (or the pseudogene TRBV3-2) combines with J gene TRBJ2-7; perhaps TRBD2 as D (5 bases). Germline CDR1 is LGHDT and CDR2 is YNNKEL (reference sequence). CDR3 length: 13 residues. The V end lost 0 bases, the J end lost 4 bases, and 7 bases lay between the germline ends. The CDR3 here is CASSQDEGYEQYF. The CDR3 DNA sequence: TGTGCCAGCAGCCAAGATGAGGGATACGAGCAGTACTTC.

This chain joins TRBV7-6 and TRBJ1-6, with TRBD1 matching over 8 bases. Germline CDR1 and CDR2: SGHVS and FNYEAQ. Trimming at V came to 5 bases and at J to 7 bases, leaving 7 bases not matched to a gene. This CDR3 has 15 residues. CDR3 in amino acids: CASSGGQGWNSPLHF. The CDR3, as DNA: TGTGCCAGCAGCGGAGGACAGGGATGGAATTCACCCCTCCACTTT.

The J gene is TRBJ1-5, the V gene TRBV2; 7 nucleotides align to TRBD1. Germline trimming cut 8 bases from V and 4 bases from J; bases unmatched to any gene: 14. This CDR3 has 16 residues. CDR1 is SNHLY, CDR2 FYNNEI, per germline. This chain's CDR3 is CASDGGTEALNQPQHF. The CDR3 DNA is TGTGCCAGCGATGGGGGGACAGAAGCACTAAATCAGCCCCAGCATTTT.

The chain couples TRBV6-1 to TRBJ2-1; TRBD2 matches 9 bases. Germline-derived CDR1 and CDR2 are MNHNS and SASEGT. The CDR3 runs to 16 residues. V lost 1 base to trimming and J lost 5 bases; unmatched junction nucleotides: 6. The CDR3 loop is CASSEGGLAGHNEQFF. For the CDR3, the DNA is TGTGCCAGCAGTGAAGGGGGCCTAGCGGGACACAATGAGCAGTTCTTC.

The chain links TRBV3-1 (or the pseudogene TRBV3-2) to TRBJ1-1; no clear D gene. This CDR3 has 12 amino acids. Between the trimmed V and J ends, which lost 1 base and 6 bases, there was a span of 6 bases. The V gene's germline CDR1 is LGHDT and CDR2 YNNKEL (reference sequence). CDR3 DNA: TGTGCCAGCAGCCAAGTTGACTCTGAAGCTTTCTTT. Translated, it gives CASSQVDSEAFF.

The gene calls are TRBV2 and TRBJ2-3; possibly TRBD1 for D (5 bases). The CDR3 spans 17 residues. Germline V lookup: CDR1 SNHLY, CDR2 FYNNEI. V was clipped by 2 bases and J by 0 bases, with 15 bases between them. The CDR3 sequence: CASSEPDDSPSTDTQYF. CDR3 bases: TGTGCCAGCAGTGAACCAGACGACAGTCCGAGCACAGATACGCAGTATTTT.

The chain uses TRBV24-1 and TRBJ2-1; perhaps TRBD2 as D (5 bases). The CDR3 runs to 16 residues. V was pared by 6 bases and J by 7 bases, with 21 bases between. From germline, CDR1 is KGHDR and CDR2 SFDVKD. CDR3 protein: CATSTTASGSGNEQFF. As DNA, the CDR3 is TGTGCCACCAGTACCACGGCCTCCGGTTCGGGAAATGAGCAGTTCTTC.